This T cell receptor beta chain was sequenced during a study of cytomegalovirus exposure and HLA in healthy donors. Study observations and caveats: Later on, analysis showed that most CMV-associated TCR beta chains appeared to be HLA-restricted. It is likely that the observed cluster of highly shared sequence variants was a sequencing artifact.

CDR3 length: 16 amino acids. The V gene's germline CDR1 is ENHRY and CDR2 SYGVKD. Deletions cut 3 bases from V and 0 bases from J, with 14 bases between. The PCR ran on 60 Vbeta and 13 Jbeta primers. Clones were sequenced by immunoSEQ multiplex PCR, and TCRdb holds only the in-frame ones, with some missing. The table records 200,000 to 250,000 clones, about four fifths of them present only once. In this sample, this clone turned up a few times. Its antigen is not identified. The sequencing sample was made of PBMCs. The source of this sequence is a man aged 25-45 years in good health and CMV-seronegative. The gene calls are TRBV10-3 and TRBJ1-2, with unresolved D. CDR3 bases: TGTGCCATCAGTGATCACAGTAAAACTTCTAACTATGGCTACACCTTC. Protein: CAISDHSKTSNYGYTF.